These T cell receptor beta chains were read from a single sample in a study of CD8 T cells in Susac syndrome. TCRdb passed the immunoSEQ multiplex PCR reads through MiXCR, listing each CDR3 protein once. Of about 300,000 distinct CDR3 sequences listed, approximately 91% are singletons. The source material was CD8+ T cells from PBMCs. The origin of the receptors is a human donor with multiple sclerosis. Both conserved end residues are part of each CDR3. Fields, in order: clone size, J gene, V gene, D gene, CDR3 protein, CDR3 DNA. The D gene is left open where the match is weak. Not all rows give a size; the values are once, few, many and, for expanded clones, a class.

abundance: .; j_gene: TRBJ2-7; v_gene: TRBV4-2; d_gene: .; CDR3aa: CASSQGRFSYEQYF; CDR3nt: TGTGCCAGCAGCCAGGGGCGGTTCTCCTACGAGCAGTACTTC
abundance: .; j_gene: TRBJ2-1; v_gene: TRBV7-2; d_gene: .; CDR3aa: CASSFVGSYNEQFF; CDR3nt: TGTGCCAGCAGCTTTGTCGGGAGCTACAATGAGCAGTTCTTC
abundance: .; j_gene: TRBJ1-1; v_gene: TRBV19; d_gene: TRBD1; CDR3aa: CASSTIQGGRTEAFF; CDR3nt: TGTGCCAGTAGTACGATACAGGGGGGACGAACTGAAGCTTTCTTT
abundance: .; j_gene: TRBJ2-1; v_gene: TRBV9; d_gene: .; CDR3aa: CASSVGAQGHEQFF; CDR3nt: TGTGCCAGCAGCGTAGGCGCACAGGGCCATGAGCAGTTCTTC
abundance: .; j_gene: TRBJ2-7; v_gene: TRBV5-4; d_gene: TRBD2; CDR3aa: CASSFLAGGSDEQYF; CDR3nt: TGTGCCAGCAGCTTCCTAGCGGGAGGGTCGGACGAGCAGTACTTC
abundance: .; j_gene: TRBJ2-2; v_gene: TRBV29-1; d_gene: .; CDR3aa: CSVESFSSGNTGELFF; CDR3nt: TGCAGCGTTGAATCATTTAGTTCCGGGAACACCGGGGAGCTGTTTTTT
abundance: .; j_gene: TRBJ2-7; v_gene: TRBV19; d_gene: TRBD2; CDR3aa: CASSPSGGLASYEQYF; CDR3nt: TGTGCCAGTAGCCCCTCGGGGGGACTAGCGTCCTACGAGCAGTACTTC
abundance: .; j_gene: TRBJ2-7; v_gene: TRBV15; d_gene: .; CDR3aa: CATSSRFSVSSYEQYF; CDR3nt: TGTGCCACCAGCAGCCGGTTCAGCGTCAGCTCCTACGAGCAGTACTTC
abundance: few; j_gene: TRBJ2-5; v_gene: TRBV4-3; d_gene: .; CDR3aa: CASSQEPRGLLAQYF; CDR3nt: TGCGCCAGCAGCCAAGAGCCCAGGGGTTTGTTAGCCCAGTACTTC
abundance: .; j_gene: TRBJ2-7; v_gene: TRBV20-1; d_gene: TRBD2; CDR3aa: CSARVLAATYEQYF; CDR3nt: TGCAGTGCTAGAGTACTAGCGGCAACCTACGAGCAGTACTTC
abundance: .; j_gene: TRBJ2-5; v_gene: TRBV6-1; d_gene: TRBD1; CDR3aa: CASSEPGGQETQYF; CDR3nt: TGTGCCAGCAGTGAACCAGGGGGCCAAGAGACCCAGTACTTC
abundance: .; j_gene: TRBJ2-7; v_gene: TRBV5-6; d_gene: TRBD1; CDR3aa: CASSLVRTGGYEQYF; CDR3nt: TGTGCCAGCAGCTTGGTGCGGACAGGGGGCTACGAGCAGTACTTC
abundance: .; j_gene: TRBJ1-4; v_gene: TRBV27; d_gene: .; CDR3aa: CASSLAGATGEKLFF; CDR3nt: TGTGCCAGCAGTTTAGCGGGGGCAACTGGTGAAAAACTGTTTTTT
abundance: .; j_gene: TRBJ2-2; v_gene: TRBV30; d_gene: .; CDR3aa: CAWSDLANTGELFF; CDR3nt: TGTGCCTGGAGCGACCTTGCAAACACCGGGGAGCTGTTTTTT
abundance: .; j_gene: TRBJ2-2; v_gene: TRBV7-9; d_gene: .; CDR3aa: CASKGLWNTGELFF; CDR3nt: TGTGCCAGCAAAGGGTTATGGAACACCGGGGAGCTGTTTTTT
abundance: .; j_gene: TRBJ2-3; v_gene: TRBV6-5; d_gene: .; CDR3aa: CASSYLTGDTQYF; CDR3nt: TGTGCCAGCAGTTACCTGACAGGAGATACGCAGTATTTT
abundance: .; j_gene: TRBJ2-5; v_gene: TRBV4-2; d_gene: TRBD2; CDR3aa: CASSPRTSGDQETQYF; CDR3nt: TGTGCCAGCAGCCCCCGGACTAGCGGGGACCAAGAGACCCAGTACTTC
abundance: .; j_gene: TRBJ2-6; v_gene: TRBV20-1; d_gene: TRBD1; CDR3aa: CSARDLFSDREPSGANVLTF; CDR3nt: TGCAGTGCTAGAGATCTATTTTCGGACAGGGAACCCTCTGGGGCCAACGTCCTGACTTTC
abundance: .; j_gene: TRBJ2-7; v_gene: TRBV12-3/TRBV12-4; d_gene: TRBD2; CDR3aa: CASSPAAGFYEQYF; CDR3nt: TGTGCCAGCAGTCCTGCAGCGGGATTCTACGAGCAGTACTTC
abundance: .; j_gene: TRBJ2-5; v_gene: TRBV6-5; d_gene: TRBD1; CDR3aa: CASSYTDRDQETQYF; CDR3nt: TGTGCCAGCAGTTATACCGACAGGGACCAAGAGACCCAGTACTTC
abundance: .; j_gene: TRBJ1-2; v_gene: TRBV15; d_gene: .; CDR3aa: CATSRGVKGIYYGYTF; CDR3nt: TGTGCCACCAGCAGAGGAGTGAAGGGGATCTACTATGGCTACACCTTC
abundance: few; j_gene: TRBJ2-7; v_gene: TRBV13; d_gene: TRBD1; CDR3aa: CASSSSPGTGNLDEQYF; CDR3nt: TGTGCCAGCAGCTCCTCCCCCGGGACAGGGAATCTCGACGAGCAGTACTTC
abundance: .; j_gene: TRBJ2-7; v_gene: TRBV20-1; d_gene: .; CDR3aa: CSARGVAAYEQYF; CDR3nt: TGCAGTGCTAGAGGAGTAGCTGCCTACGAGCAGTACTTC
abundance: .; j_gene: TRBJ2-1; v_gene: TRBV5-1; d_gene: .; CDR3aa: CASSLGVPEQFF; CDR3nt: TGCGCCAGCAGCTTAGGGGTACCTGAGCAGTTCTTC
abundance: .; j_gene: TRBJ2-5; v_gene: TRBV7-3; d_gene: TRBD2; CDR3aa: CASSPRTSGGAIQETQYF; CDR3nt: TGTGCCAGCAGCCCCCGGACTAGCGGGGGAGCCATTCAAGAGACCCAGTACTTC
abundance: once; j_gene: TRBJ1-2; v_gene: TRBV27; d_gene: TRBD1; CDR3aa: CASTSPGQGAYGYTF; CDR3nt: TGTGCCAGCACCTCACCGGGACAGGGGGCCTATGGCTACACCTTC
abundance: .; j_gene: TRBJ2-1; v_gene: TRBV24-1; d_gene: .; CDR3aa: CATSDPGLLYNEQFF; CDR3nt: TGTGCCACCAGTGATCCTGGACTTCTTTACAATGAGCAGTTCTTC
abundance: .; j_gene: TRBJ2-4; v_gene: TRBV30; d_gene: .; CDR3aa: CAWGGGQPQLEVQYF; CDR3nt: TGTGCCTGGGGGGGAGGACAGCCGCAGCTTGAGGTTCAGTACTTC
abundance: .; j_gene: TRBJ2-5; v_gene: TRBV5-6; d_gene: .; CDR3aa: CASSPIAEKLQETQYF; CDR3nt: TGTGCCAGCAGCCCGATAGCGGAGAAGCTCCAAGAGACCCAGTACTTC